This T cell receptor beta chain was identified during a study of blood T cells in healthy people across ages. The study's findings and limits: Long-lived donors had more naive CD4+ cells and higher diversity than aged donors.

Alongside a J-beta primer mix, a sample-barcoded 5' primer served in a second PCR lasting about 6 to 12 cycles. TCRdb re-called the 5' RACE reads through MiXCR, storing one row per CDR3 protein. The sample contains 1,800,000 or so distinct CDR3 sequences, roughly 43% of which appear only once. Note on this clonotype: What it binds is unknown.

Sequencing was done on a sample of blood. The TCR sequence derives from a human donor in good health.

CDR3 amino acids: CASSETRGSLSPLHF. CDR3 in DNA: TGTGCCAGCAGCGAAACCAGGGGGAGTTTGTCACCCCTCCACTTT. This sequence joins TRBV7-3 and TRBJ1-6, with TRBD1 matching over 7 bases. Unmatched junction bases numbered 11, after V lost 5 bases and J lost 10 bases. The CDR3 extends over 15 amino acids. CDR1 SGHTA and CDR2 FQGTGA come from the germline V gene.